Here is one T cell receptor beta chain with its context. From germline, CDR1 is SGHTA and CDR2 FQGTGA. After removal of 5 bases from V and 5 bases from J, the junction contained 8 bases not matched to a gene. The CDR3 length is 16 residues. These data are taken from a study of blood T cell repertoires in COVID-19. Study-level information: The United States, Italy and Spain provided the acute and convalescent COVID-19 samples.

Authors' analysis steps: Amplifying reference gene primers gave estimates of nucleated cell counts. Clones were read by immunoSEQ multiplex PCR, and TCRdb kept only the in-frame ones, dropping some. Clone size and V and J calls were adopted from that table, with D and trimming inferred from the DNA. Of 150,000 to 200,000 clones in the sample, 75% to 85% are singletons; the top ten hold about 1.6%. This clonotype was sampled from a human donor in a cohort sampled during active COVID-19. Sequencing input: peripheral blood. The gene calls are TRBV7-3 and TRBJ1-6; 8 positions agree with TRBD1. The CDR3 coding sequence is TGTGCCAGCAGCCTTACGCGGACAGGGAATAATTCACCCCTCCACTTT. Translating it yields CASSLTRTGNNSPLHF.